The text below deals with one T cell receptor beta chain. This clonotype was picked up a small number of times. Its specific antigen is unknown. No base quality information exists; no much larger clone differs at one position. TCR cDNA was synthesized by 5'RACE template switching, through which a universal primer site and unique molecular identifiers were introduced. Priming for cDNA synthesis came from both the TCR alpha and TCR beta constant segments. Library amplification involved two PCR steps, and the second step added sample barcodes and sequencing adapters. Sequencing of libraries was performed on Illumina HiSeq 2500 (2x100 bp) or NovaSeq (2x150 bp). The paper's processing steps were these. MIGEC handled demultiplexing of reads and collapsing into UMI consensus sequences, while MiXCR performed V(D)J alignment. Vaccine-responding clonotypes were identified with edgeR using replicate PBMC samples, with FDR below 0.01 and a log2 fold change above 5 up to day 15 being required. Each bulk clonotype received a CD4 or CD8 identity based on whether the sequenced CD4 or CD8 repertoire contained that clonotype at higher abundance. The raw public data were reprocessed by TCRdb itself: fastp quality trimming at Q25, MiXCR clonotype calling, in-frame beta chains only. CDR3 protein duplicates are merged, each entry listing the most common genes and DNA. The V and J calls and clone size come from TCRdb's table, not from the authors' own analysis. The sample records around 310,000 distinct CDR3 sequences, about 9.5% of which are singletons. Together, the top ten hold roughly 18% of the sample.

What this sample's treatment or condition label stands for: live attenuated yellow fever vaccine strain. At each blood-draw timepoint, two biological replicates of bulk PBMCs were collected. PBMCs were isolated from peripheral blood using a standard Ficoll-Paque protocol. RNA was extracted with TriZol from bulk PBMCs, CD4 and CD8 fractions, and dextramer-positive and dextramer-negative fractions. These data originate in a study of T cells after yellow fever vaccination (dated by TCRdb to the late 2010s). About the study as a whole: The SMART-Seq v4 Ultra Low Input RNA kit was used to prepare libraries from fractions with low cell numbers. To track T-cell clones before and after primary and booster YFV17D yellow fever vaccination, bulk TCR alpha and beta repertoires were sequenced longitudinally. Two healthy male donors, one aged 18 to 29 and one aged 30 to 39 years, were included in the cohort. Blood samples were taken at several timepoints before and after primary and secondary immunization, and bulk PBMC replicates and cell subsets were isolated.

Overall study results and their limits: Most clones expanded after primary vaccination (about 96% of CD4 and approximately 86% of CD8) were re-detected after the booster, suggesting that broad memory maintenance occurred. Only a couple of donors were included in the study, so the extent to which the findings can be generalized is limited. A small fraction of clonotypes showed up in both the CD4 and CD8 compartments, probably as a result of convergent recombination. Because abundant contaminating clonotypes from the bulk population could be contained in FACS-sorted repertoires, computational filtering was required. Compared with the primary T-cell response, the secondary T-cell response was faster but weaker, reaching its peak on day 5 rather than on day 15.

Measured from the cysteine to the phenylalanine, the CDR3 is 17 residues long. Only the CDR3 part of the read is kept: 51 bases, read in frame from the first base. V loses 0 bases of germline sequence and J loses 5 bases, and the interval between the two ends is 16 bases. The germline V gene provides CDR1 MGHRA and CDR2 YSYEKL. The input for sequencing was PBMCs, taken on the day of the first yellow fever vaccination. Rearrangement joined TRBV4-1 to TRBJ1-4; the D region possibly corresponds to TRBD1 (6 bases align). The sequence came from a young man who received the YFV17D yellow fever vaccine. In nucleotide form, the sequence is TGCGCCAGCAGCCAAGATGGGGGGCTGGTAGCAAATGAAAAACTGTTTTTT. This yields the protein CASSQDGGLVANEKLFF.